The rows below give T cell receptor beta chains drawn from one sample of a study of tumor-infiltrating lymphocytes in primary liver carcinoma. TCRdb itself ran the multiplex PCR reads through MiXCR, one entry per CDR3 protein. This sample yields about 210,000 distinct CDR3 sequences, of which approximately 64% are seen a single time; approximately 7% belongs to the top ten. The sample was peripheral blood. The receptors were gathered from a woman aged 55-69 years with primary liver carcinoma and hepatitis B virus infection. CDR3s include the opening cysteine and the closing phenylalanine or tryptophan. Each record gives: V gene, clone size, J gene, CDR3 length, D gene, CDR3 DNA, CDR3 protein. The D gene is left open where the match is weak. Clone size appears in some rows only: once, few, many, or a class for an expanded clone.

TRBV29-1	.	TRBJ2-1	12	.	TGCAGCGACAGGATTGATTACAATGAACAGCTCTTC	CSDRIDYNEQLF
TRBV4-1	many	TRBJ2-6	18	.	TGCGCCAGCAGCCACTCCTTCCTAACCAGCTCTGGGGCCAACGTCCTGACTTTC	CASSHSFLTSSGANVLTF
TRBV5-4	few	TRBJ2-7	15	TRBD2	TGTGCCAGCAGCGAAACTAGCGGGAGAGCCTACGAGCAGTACTTC	CASSETSGRAYEQYF
TRBV10-1	many	TRBJ2-2	13	.	TGCGCCAGCAGTAAGGGGTCGGCCGGGGAGCTGTTTTTT	CASSKGSAGELFF
TRBV29-1	.	TRBJ2-3	14	.	TGCAGCGTTGACAACGGGATTAGAACAGATACGCACTATTTT	CSVDNGIRTDTHYF
TRBV7-3	.	TRBJ2-3	15	TRBD2	TGTGCCAGCAGCTCAGCGGGAGGGCTGACAGATACGCAGTATTTT	CASSSAGGLTDTQYF
TRBV28	.	TRBJ2-3	19	TRBD2	TGTGCCAGCACCTCACCCAGACCCGGCGGGAGGGGGGGCACAGATACGCAGTATTTT	CASTSPRPGGRGGTDTQYF
TRBV11-2	.	TRBJ1-1	16	.	TGTGCCAACAGCTTAGATGCGCAGATAATGAACACTGAAGCTTTCTTT	CANSLDAQIMNTEAFF
TRBV6-1	.	TRBJ2-2	13	.	TGTGCCAGCAGTCTGCAGAACACCGGGGAGCTGTTTTTT	CASSLQNTGELFF
TRBV29-1	.	TRBJ2-7	14	TRBD2	TGCAGCGTTGCTCCGACTAGCGACCATTACGAGCAGTACTTC	CSVAPTSDHYEQYF
TRBV12-3/TRBV12-4	.	TRBJ2-6	17	TRBD1	TGTGCCAGCAATCCGGGACAGGGGATCTCTGGGACCAACGTCCTGACTTTC	CASNPGQGISGTNVLTF
TRBV12-3/TRBV12-4	.	TRBJ2-1	13	.	TGTGCCATCCCGGGACTCTCAAACAATGAGCAGTTCTTC	CAIPGLSNNEQFF
TRBV11-2	.	TRBJ2-3	16	.	TGTACAAGCAGCTCAAACGGAGGGGAATACACAGATACGCAGTATTTT	CTSSSNGGEYTDTQYF
TRBV11-1	once	TRBJ2-7	15	.	TGTTCCGGCAGCCCGGTCGGGGGAAGGATGACCGAGCAGCACTTC	CSGSPVGGRMTEQHF
TRBV5-1	many	TRBJ1-1	15	.	TGCGCCAGCAGCTTGGGGGGCGGGACGAACACTGAAGCTTTCTTT	CASSLGGGTNTEAFF
TRBV11-2	.	TRBJ2-7	12	.	TGTGCCAGCAGCTTGCAGGGCGACCAGCAGTACTTC	CASSLQGDQQYF
TRBV29-1	few	TRBJ2-1	16	.	TGCAGTGTTGAGGGAACAATAGCTCCCGAGTGGAATGAGCAGTTCTTC	CSVEGTIAPEWNEQFF
TRBV29-1	.	TRBJ1-1	17	.	TGCAGTGCTCATCAACAGGGCACGTGGTGGGGAAACACTGAAGCTTTCTTT	CSAHQQGTWWGNTEAFF
TRBV12-3/TRBV12-4	many	TRBJ1-3	14	.	TGTGCCAGCAGGGGGGGGGGAGGCGGAAACACCATATATTTT	CASRGGGGGNTIYF
TRBV12-3/TRBV12-4	many	TRBJ2-2	16	.	TGTGCCAGCAGTCCCTATTCCGGGTCTTTCACCGGGGAGCTGTTTTTT	CASSPYSGSFTGELFF
TRBV15	.	TRBJ2-3	14	TRBD1	TGTGCCACCAGCAACCGGGACAGGGAGTATACGCAGTATTTT	CATSNRDREYTQYF
TRBV4-2	many	TRBJ2-5	17	TRBD2	TGTGCCAGCAGCCGGTCGTGGGGGCGGGAGGACCAAGAGACCCAGTACTTC	CASSRSWGREDQETQYF
TRBV11-2	.	TRBJ2-3	15	.	TGTGCCAGCAGTCCGTCTGCGCGGAGCACAGATACGCAGTATTTT	CASSPSARSTDTQYF
TRBV7-9	few	TRBJ2-7	15	.	TGTGTCAGCAGCGTCGACGGCCTGGAAACCTACGAGCAGTACTTC	CVSSVDGLETYEQYF
TRBV11-2	.	TRBJ2-7	14	.	TGTGCCAGCACCCATACTGGTGCTCCCTATGGGCAGTACTTC	CASTHTGAPYGQYF
TRBV5-6	many	TRBJ2-5	15	.	TGTGCCAGCAGCTTGGGGCAGGGCGCCCAAGAGACCCAGTACTTC	CASSLGQGAQETQYF
TRBV4-2	many	TRBJ2-5	16	.	TGTGCCAGCAGCCAAGGTCCCGGAATGGGGAGGGAGACCCAGTACTTC	CASSQGPGMGRETQYF
TRBV5-1	few	TRBJ2-6	16	.	TGCGCCAGCAGCTTGGAGGTCAGCTCTGGGGCCAACGTCCTGACTTTC	CASSLEVSSGANVLTF
TRBV12-3/TRBV12-4	once	TRBJ1-3	19	TRBD1	TGTGCCAGCAGTTTAGCAAACAGGGGGCTCTGGCGCTCTGGAATCACCATATATTTT	CASSLANRGLWRSGITIYF
TRBV11-2	.	TRBJ2-1	16	TRBD2	TGTGTCAGCAGCCGGTGGACTAGCGGATTAGAAAATGAGCGGTTCTTC	CVSSRWTSGLENERFF
TRBV10-2	.	TRBJ2-4	14	.	TGCTCTAGCAGGGAGTCAAGGGGATGGGACATTCAGTACTTC	CSSRESRGWDIQYF
TRBV7-9	.	TRBJ1-5	15	.	TGTGCCAGCAGCTTAGGGGTCGGCAGCAATCAGCCCCAGCATTTT	CASSLGVGSNQPQHF
TRBV5-1	.	TRBJ1-1	15	.	TGCGCCAGCAGCGGACGGGACAAGGCAGGCACTGAAGCTTTCTTT	CASSGRDKAGTEAFF
TRBV13	.	TRBJ2-7	15	.	TGTGCCAGCAGCTTAGGGGGGGGGCGGATCTACAAGCAGTACTTC	CASSLGGGRIYKQYF
TRBV28	.	TRBJ2-1	12	.	TGTGCCGGCAGTTCGACGGGAGTTGAGCAGTTCTTC	CAGSSTGVEQFF
TRBV4-2	.	TRBJ2-2	15	TRBD2	TGTGCCAGCAACCGGGGGCGGGAGGTAATCTGGGAGCTGTTTTTT	CASNRGREVIWELFF
TRBV12-3/TRBV12-4	many	TRBJ2-1	14	TRBD2	TGTGCCAGCAGGCCCAACTCTAGCGGGAGAGAGCAGTTCTTC	CASRPNSSGREQFF
TRBV12-3/TRBV12-4	.	TRBJ1-2	16	.	TGTGCTGGCAGTTCCGACTGGGACGGCGCTAACTATGGCTACACCTTC	CAGSSDWDGANYGYTF
TRBV6-1	many	TRBJ1-1	13	TRBD1	TGTGCCACCACAGGGGTTGGGAACACTGAAGCTTTCTTT	CATTGVGNTEAFF
TRBV11-1	medium-sized	TRBJ2-1	12	.	TGTGCCAGCAGCTCCCCCGGAGGCGTTCAGTTCTTC	CASSSPGGVQFF
TRBV6-1	.	TRBJ1-2	16	TRBD1	TGTGCCAGCAGTGAACTTATCGGACAGGGGAACTATGGCTACACCTTC	CASSELIGQGNYGYTF
TRBV12-5	.	TRBJ2-1	14	.	TGTGCTAGTTGTTTCGAGGTAGCTTACAATGAGCATTTCTTC	CASCFEVAYNEHFF
TRBV11-2	.	TRBJ2-1	17	.	TGTGCCAGCAAATTTACCCCACTGAGGAGCTCCTACGATGAGCAGTTCTTC	CASKFTPLRSSYDEQFF
TRBV6-5	many	TRBJ1-1	16	.	TGTGCCAGCAGACCTGGACAGAACGTTATGAACACTGAAGCTTTCTTT	CASRPGQNVMNTEAFF
TRBV11-2	few	TRBJ2-1	16	TRBD2	TGTGCCAGCAGCCCGACTAGCGACTACTCCTACAATGAACAGTTCTTC	CASSPTSDYSYNEQFF
TRBV12-3/TRBV12-4	.	TRBJ2-1	17	TRBD2	TGTGCCTGCAGCGCCGGGACTAGCGGAACCTCCTACAGTGAGCAGTTCTTC	CACSAGTSGTSYSEQFF
TRBV2	many	TRBJ2-7	11	.	TGTGCCACCGGGTCCGGGCGCGAGCAGTACTTC	CATGSGREQYF
TRBV11-2	once	TRBJ2-2	15	TRBD2	TGTGACAGCAAAGCTAGCGGAATGAACACCGGAGAGCTGTTTTTT	CDSKASGMNTGELFF